The 15 T cell receptor beta chains below were found in one sample sequenced in a study of cytomegalovirus exposure and HLA in healthy donors. The PCR used 60 Vbeta and 13 Jbeta primers. Generated by immunoSEQ multiplex PCR, the TCRdb table keeps only in-frame clones and is missing some. The data contain about 55,000 clones, approximately 80% of them singletons. The sample was PBMCs. All receptors derive from a female donor in good health and CMV-seronegative.

V usage is TRBV28 and J usage is TRBJ1-2, with D tentatively TRBD1 (6 bases). The germline CDR1 and CDR2 sequences are MDHEN and SYDVKM. With 2 bases removed from V and 3 bases from J, the gap between germline ends came to 7 bases. The CDR3 is 13 amino acids. The CDR3: CASSLQGHYGYTF. As DNA, the CDR3 is TGTGCCAGCAGTTTACAGGGGCACTATGGCTACACCTTC.

As to this clone: The junction and the germline gene differ at one end; a read error may be behind it. The rearrangement links TRBV18 to TRBJ2-1, with 10 bases fitting TRBD2. The CDR3 consists of 16 residues. In germline, CDR1 is KGHSH, CDR2 LQKENI. The DNA for the CDR3 is TGTGCCAGCTCACCACGATTAGCGGGAGGCTACGATGAGCAGTTCTTC. Protein product: CASSPRLAGGYDEQFF.

This clone was seen just once. This chain links TRBV6-5 with TRBJ2-7; D is possibly TRBD1 (5 bases). Germline V gene lookup returns CDR1 MNHEY and CDR2 SVGAGI. Trimming took off 2 bases at V and 0 bases at J, with 8 bases between the two ends. This CDR3 spans 14 amino acids. The CDR3 DNA sequence: TGTGCCAGCAGTTACGGGCAGGGCTCCTACGAGCAGTACTTC. Its translation: CASSYGQGSYEQYF.

The V and J genes are TRBV6-1 and TRBJ2-3; possible D gene TRBD2, 6 bases. This CDR3 region has 16 residues. The V gene lost 0 bases and the J gene lost 1 base, with 11 bases spanning the gap. Germline loops: CDR1 MNHNS, CDR2 SASEGT. As DNA, the CDR3 is TGTGCCAGCAGTGAAGCGGAGGGGTATGGCACAGATACGCAGTATTTT. Translation gives CASSEAEGYGTDTQYF.

The V gene is TRBV4-2, the J gene TRBJ2-1; 7 bases agree with TRBD2. This CDR3 is built from 15 residues. V was clipped by 6 bases and J by 1 base; unmatched bases: 6. Germline loops: CDR1 LGHNA, CDR2 YNFKEQ. The CDR3 bases are TGTGCCAGCAGTCGTAGCGGGTTTTCCTACAATGAGCAGTTCTTC. It encodes CASSRSGFSYNEQFF.

The chain joins TRBV7-8 to TRBJ1-5; TRBD1 is a possible D gene (5 bases). The CDR3 runs to 15 residues. The germline V and J ends were trimmed by 1 base and 1 base, with 8 bases remaining between them. The germline gives CDR1 SGHVS, CDR2 FQNEAQ. CDR3 residues: CASSLVAGSNQPQHF. CDR3 in DNA: TGTGCCAGCAGCTTAGTTGCAGGGAGCAATCAGCCCCAGCATTTT.

This chain links TRBV29-1 with TRBJ2-5; D uncertain. The J call may be mistaken, given a closer DNA end match to TRBJ2-7. Germline V gives CDR1 SQVTM, CDR2 ANQGSEA. The CDR3 covers 12 residues. CDR3 loop: CSVDLLYYEQYF. In nucleotides, the CDR3 is TGCAGCGTTGATCTACTGTACTACGAGCAGTACTTC.

V and J are TRBV11-2 and TRBJ2-1, with 8 bases aligning to TRBD2. Germline values: CDR1 SGHAT, CDR2 FQNNGV. The CDR3 runs to 17 residues. Trimming cost V 1 base and J 4 bases; bases outside gene matches: 9. CDR3 region: CASSLVGASGHYNEQFF. CDR3 nucleotide sequence: TGTGCCAGCAGCTTAGTGGGTGCTAGCGGGCATTACAATGAGCAGTTCTTC.

V is TRBV2 and J is TRBJ2-1, with TRBD2 identical over 9 bases. J gave up 3 bases and V 7 bases, and 4 bases lay outside the gene matches. Germline CDR1 reads SNHLY; CDR2 reads FYNNEI. CDR3 length: 14 amino acids. CDR3 loop: CASKTSGDYNEQFF. In DNA form, the CDR3 reads TGTGCCAGCAAGACTAGCGGAGACTACAATGAGCAGTTCTTC.

The gene calls are TRBV7-8 and TRBJ2-3, with TRBD2 identical over 9 bases. The CDR3 spans 15 residues. With V trimmed by 4 bases and J by 3 bases, 5 bases remained unmatched. The germline gives CDR1 SGHVS, CDR2 FQNEAQ. The CDR3, as DNA: TGTGCCAGCAGCTCTCCGAGCGGGGGGACAGATACGCAGTATTTT. As protein: CASSSPSGGTDTQYF.

The gene calls are TRBV19 and TRBJ2-7; 11 nucleotides agree with TRBD2. CDR3 length: 14 amino acids. The germline gives CDR1 LNHDA, CDR2 SQIVND (reference sequence). V was pared by 5 bases and J by 3 bases, with 3 bases of the junction left unmatched. CDR3 bases: TGTGCCAGTAGTCTGGGACTAGCGGACTACGAGCAGTACTTC. This gives the protein CASSLGLADYEQYF. The full variable domain, with the rest looked up from reference TRBV19 and TRBJ2-7, is DGGITQSPKYLFRKEGQNVTLSCEQNLNHDAMYWYRQDPGQGLRLIYYSQIVNDFQKGDIAEGYSVSREKKESFPLTVTSAQKNPTAFYLCASSLGLADYEQYFGPGTRLTVT.

This clone was seen a single time. This sequence joins TRBV7-9 and TRBJ2-2; 8 bases agree with TRBD1. The CDR3 runs 16 residues. The junction had 5 bases not matched to a gene; V was cut back by 3 bases and J by 2 bases. From germline, CDR1 is SEHNR and CDR2 FQNEAQ (reference sequence). As DNA, the CDR3 is TGTGCCAGCAGCTTCCCTTCAGGGGGCAACACCGGGGAGCTGTTTTTT. Residues: CASSFPSGGNTGELFF.

This clone was observed a few times. This sample includes further DNA sequences coding for the same CDR3. The rearrangement uses TRBV2 and TRBJ2-3; 10 nucleotides line up with TRBD2. The CDR3 contains 15 residues. V lost 4 bases to trimming and J lost 1 base; unmatched junction nucleotides: 2. Germline V gene lookup returns CDR1 SNHLY and CDR2 FYNNEI. CDR3 sequence (DNA): TGTGCCAGCAGTGGAACTAGCGGGGGCACAGATACGCAGTATTTT. Its protein product is CASSGTSGGTDTQYF.

V gene TRBV5-1 combines with J gene TRBJ1-3; the D gene is possibly TRBD1 (5 bases). This CDR3 spans 14 amino acids. Per germline, CDR1 SGHRS and CDR2 YFSETQ. V lost 7 bases and J lost 8, with 19 bases in between. This CDR3 is CASSLGTPGDTIYF. In DNA form, the CDR3 reads TGCGCCAGCTCCTTGGGTACCCCGGGGGACACCATATATTTT.

The chain is built from TRBV11-3 and TRBJ2-3; 10 bases map to TRBD2. The length of the CDR3 is 15 residues. V dropped 3 bases and J dropped 4; count of bases not matched to a gene: 4. In germline, CDR1 is SGHNT, CDR2 YENEEA. The chain's CDR3 is CASSLRAGGADTQYF. The CDR3 nucleotides are TGTGCCAGCAGCTTGCGAGCGGGGGGGGCAGATACGCAGTATTTT. The complete variable domain, with remaining parts taken from reference TRBV11-3 and TRBJ2-3, reads EAGVVQSPRYKIIEKKQPVAFWCNPISGHNTLYWYLQNLGQGPELLIRYENEEAVDDSQLPKDRFSAERLKGVDSTLKIQPAELGDSAVYLCASSLRAGGADTQYFGPGTRLTVL.